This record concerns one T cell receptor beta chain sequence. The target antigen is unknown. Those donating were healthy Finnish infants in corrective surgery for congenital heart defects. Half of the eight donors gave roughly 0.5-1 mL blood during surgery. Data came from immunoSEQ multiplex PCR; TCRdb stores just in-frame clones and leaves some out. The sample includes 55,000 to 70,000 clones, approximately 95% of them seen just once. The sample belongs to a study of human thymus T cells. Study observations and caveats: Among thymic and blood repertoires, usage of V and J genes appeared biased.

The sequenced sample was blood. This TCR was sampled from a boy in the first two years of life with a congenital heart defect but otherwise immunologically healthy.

CDR3 nucleotide sequence: TGCGCCAGCAGCCTAGGACGGATGAATGAAAAACTGTTTTTT. It specifies CASSLGRMNEKLFF. The V gene is TRBV4-1, the J gene TRBJ1-4, with D hard to call. V lost 4 bases to trimming and J lost 5 bases, with 11 bases between them. CDR3 length: 14 residues. Germline CDR1 and CDR2: MGHRA and YSYEKL.